The entry below describes one T cell receptor (beta chain). Sequencing used immunoSEQ multiplex PCR; TCRdb keeps in-frame clones, though not all of them. The sample consists of tens of thousands of clones, roughly nine tenths of them appearing once. The data derive from a study of blood T cell repertoires in COVID-19. In the study overall: The United States, Italy and Spain supplied acute and convalescent COVID-19 samples.

The length of the CDR3 is 12 residues. Germline V lookup: CDR1 SQVTM, CDR2 ANQGSEA. V shed 8 bases, J shed 3 bases, and the junction held 2 bases outside the gene matches. This sequence was found in a man in his forties with COVID-19, enrolled during active disease. Input material: peripheral blood. The V call is TRBV29-1, the J call TRBJ1-2, with TRBD1 identical over 11 bases. The chain's CDR3 is CSLGQGDYGYTF. The CDR3 DNA is TGCAGCTTGGGACAGGGGGACTATGGCTACACCTTC. The full variable domain, its missing parts supplied by reference TRBV29-1 and TRBJ1-2, is SAVISQKPSRDICQRGTSLTIQCQVDSQVTMMFWYRQQPGQSLTLIATANQGSEATYESGFVIDKFPISRPNLTFSTLTVSNMSPEDSSIYLCSLGQGDYGYTFGSGTRLTVV.